The 24 T cell receptor beta chains listed next were all sequenced from one sample in a study of T cells in Graves' hyperthyroidism and ophthalmopathy. TCR beta CDR3 regions were amplified from RNA transcripts. In the first-round RT-PCR of the TCR CDR3, the HTBI primer set was used. MiXCR, applied by TCRdb to the multiplex PCR reads, yields one record per CDR3 protein. The sample has just under 750,000 distinct CDR3 sequences, roughly a third seen once. The sequenced sample consisted of blood. The receptors stem from a woman aged 40 to 50 with Graves' hyperthyroidism.

This clonotype was counted ten times or more. The rearrangement joins TRBV13 to TRBJ2-7; TRBD1 is a possible D gene (5 bases). CDR3 size: 14 residues. V was trimmed by 4 bases and J by 2 bases, leaving 12 bases between them. Germline CDR1 reads PRHDT; CDR2 reads FYEKMQ (reference sequence). CDR3 coding DNA: TGTGCCAGCAGCTCTCCGACAGTTACCTACGAGCAGTACTTC. It yields the protein CASSSPTVTYEQYF.

This clonotype appeared many times. The gene calls are TRBV2 and TRBJ1-6; 9 nucleotides align to TRBD1. Germline values: CDR1 SNHLY, CDR2 FYNNEI. V dropped 5 bases and J dropped 8; count of bases not matched to a gene: 16. The CDR3 consists of 18 residues. The CDR3, as DNA: TGTGCCAGCAGTCCAGCGCTACACGGGACAGGGTTTGATTCACCCCTCCACTTT. This translates into CASSPALHGTGFDSPLHF.

V and J are TRBV7-8 and TRBJ2-3, with D maybe TRBD2 (5 bases). CDR1 SGHVS and CDR2 FQNEAQ come from the germline V gene. This CDR3 comprises 11 residues. Trimming took 6 bases from V and 7 from J, leaving 8 bases between them. The CDR3 DNA is TGTGCCAGCAGGGAGGCGAATACGCAGTATTTT. Its protein product is CASREANTQYF.

The table lists this clonotype with many counts. The J gene is TRBJ1-5, the V gene TRBV29-1, with a tentative D call TRBD1 (5 bases). The length of the CDR3 is 12 residues. Deletions cut 7 bases from V and 9 bases from J, with 16 bases between. The germline gives CDR1 SQVTM, CDR2 ANQGSEA. The CDR3 coding sequence is TGCAGCGCAAGACAGACCTTAGGGCCCCAGCATTTT. Amino acid sequence: CSARQTLGPQHF.

CDR3: CATSSQDRANYGYTF. CDR3 DNA sequence: TGTGCCACCAGCAGCCAGGACAGAGCTAACTATGGCTACACCTTC. The V gene is TRBV15, the J gene TRBJ1-2; perhaps TRBD1 as D (6 bases). CDR3 length equals 15 residues. The V and J ends lost 3 bases and 0 bases respectively, with 11 bases between them. Germline assignment: CDR1 LNHNV and CDR2 YYDKDF (reference sequence).

This clonotype appeared many times. The chain combines TRBV15 with TRBJ1-1; unclear D gene. Germline loops: CDR1 LNHNV, CDR2 YYDKDF (reference sequence). This CDR3 has 14 residues. V lost 7 bases, J lost 7 bases, and 19 bases lay in between. The CDR3 here is CATTKFRENVEAFF. The CDR3, as DNA: TGTGCCACCACCAAGTTTCGGGAGAACGTTGAAGCTTTCTTT.

This clonotype was counted a few times. The chain joins TRBV4-1 to TRBJ1-2; 8 nucleotides align to TRBD1. The germline V gene encodes CDR1 MGHRA and CDR2 YSYEKL. This CDR3 has 15 residues. J was trimmed by 1 base and V by 4 bases; bases with no gene match: 5. The CDR3 is CASSRPGQVNYGYTF. CDR3 nucleotide sequence: TGCGCCAGCAGCCGCCCGGGACAGGTTAACTATGGCTACACCTTC.

The chain links TRBV29-1 to TRBJ2-5; D ambiguous. In germline, CDR1 is SQVTM, CDR2 ANQGSEA. The V gene lost 3 bases and the J gene lost 5 bases, with 16 bases spanning the gap. CDR3 size: 14 residues. In DNA, the CDR3 is TGCAGCGTTGATAGGCAGAACACCGGGGAGACCCAGTACTTC. This gives the protein CSVDRQNTGETQYF. Combining the CDR3 with reference TRBV29-1 and TRBJ2-5 gives the whole variable domain SAVISQKPSRDICQRGTSLTIQCQVDSQVTMMFWYRQQPGQSLTLIATANQGSEATYESGFVIDKFPISRPNLTFSTLTVSNMSPEDSSIYLCSVDRQNTGETQYFGPGTRLLVL.

Written as DNA, the CDR3 is TGTGCCAGCAGCTCACAAACAGGGATTCAAGAGACCCAGTACTTC. Its protein is CASSSQTGIQETQYF. V is TRBV13 and J is TRBJ2-5, with a tentative D call TRBD1 (6 bases). The germline V gene encodes CDR1 PRHDT and CDR2 FYEKMQ (reference sequence). The V end was cut by 4 bases, the J end by 2 bases, with 14 bases between. The CDR3 totals 15 residues.

The chain uses TRBV6-5 and TRBJ2-7; TRBD2 matches 8 bases. The V gene end was trimmed by 5 bases and the J gene end by 5 bases; junction bases not matched to a gene: 5. In germline, CDR1 is MNHEY, CDR2 SVGAGI. The length of the CDR3 is 13 residues. CDR3 protein: CASSRTSWNEQYF. In nucleotides, the CDR3 is TGTGCCAGCAGTCGGACTAGCTGGAACGAGCAGTACTTC.

This chain links TRBV10-2 with TRBJ2-7; TRBD2 agrees at 8 bases. Germline CDR1 WSHSY, CDR2 SAAADI. This CDR3 is built from 12 residues. DNA of the CDR3: TGCGCTGCGGGGGGTAGATGGTACGAGCAGTACTTC. It codes for CAAGGRWYEQYF.

This chain uses TRBV5-1 with TRBJ1-2; D is uncertain. The ends were cut back, 0 bases at V and 12 bases at J, with 15 bases in the middle. Germline values: CDR1 SGHRS, CDR2 YFSETQ. The CDR3 covers 13 residues. The CDR3 spells CASSLAHGEGHTF. Written as DNA, the CDR3 is TGCGCCAGCAGCTTGGCACATGGGGAGGGCCACACCTTC.

This clonotype was observed at least ten times. The chain uses TRBV11-3 and TRBJ2-5; 7 nucleotides align to TRBD2. Germline loops: CDR1 SGHNT, CDR2 YENEEA. After removal of 5 bases from V and 1 base from J, the junction contained 7 bases not matched to a gene. The CDR3 totals 15 residues. The CDR3: CASSAGDYRQETQYF. CDR3 coding DNA: TGTGCCAGCAGCGCTGGGGACTACCGCCAAGAGACCCAGTACTTC. Looking up the rest from reference TRBV11-3 and TRBJ2-5 gives the full variable domain: EAGVVQSPRYKIIEKKQPVAFWCNPISGHNTLYWYLQNLGQGPELLIRYENEEAVDDSQLPKDRFSAERLKGVDSTLKIQPAELGDSAVYLCASSAGDYRQETQYFGPGTRLLVL.

This clonotype was recorded a few times. The rearrangement links TRBV4-1 to TRBJ1-1, with no clear D. Germline-derived CDR1 and CDR2 are MGHRA and YSYEKL. V lost 1 base and J lost 1, with 7 bases in between. CDR3 length: 14 residues. CDR3 nucleotides: TGCGCCAGCAGCCAAGGAAGGGCGAACACTGAAGCTTTCTTT. This codes for CASSQGRANTEAFF.

There are many counts of this clonotype. The rearrangement links TRBV2 to TRBJ1-6; 10 bases are shared with TRBD1. The CDR3 consists of 16 residues. With 10 bases clipped from V and 4 bases from J, the junction kept 10 bases outside the gene matches. From germline, CDR1 is SNHLY and CDR2 FYNNEI. CDR3 DNA: TGTGCCACCGGCGACGCGGACAGGGGGTATAATTCACCCCTCCACTTT. It yields the protein CATGDADRGYNSPLHF.

This clonotype was found many times. V is TRBV7-9 and J is TRBJ1-2, with D unresolved. The germline V gene has CDR1 SEHNR and CDR2 FQNEAQ (reference sequence). Trimming took off 3 bases at V and 6 bases at J, with 8 bases between the two ends. The CDR3 runs 12 residues. The CDR3 coding sequence is TGTGCCAGCAGCTTCGGGGAGGATGGCTACACCTTC. It codes for CASSFGEDGYTF.

This clonotype was seen a few times. This chain joins TRBV5-1 and TRBJ2-5; a possible D gene is TRBD1 (6 bases). Trimming took off 0 bases at V and 0 bases at J, with 15 bases between the two ends. The V gene's germline CDR1 is SGHRS and CDR2 YFSETQ. CDR3 size: 17 residues. In DNA, the CDR3 is TGCGCCAGCAGCTTGGGAGGGGGTGGATTCGACCAAGAGACCCAGTACTTC. This encodes CASSLGGGGFDQETQYF.

This clonotype was counted a few times. The J gene is TRBJ1-2, the V gene TRBV7-9; D gene uncertain. V was trimmed by 5 bases and J by 7 bases, leaving 14 bases between them. Germline V CDR1 and CDR2: SEHNR, FQNEAQ (reference sequence). The CDR3 covers 13 residues. The CDR3 here is CASSLEVGSGYTF. CDR3 DNA: TGTGCCAGCAGCCTGGAAGTGGGTAGTGGCTACACCTTC.

This clonotype was observed a handful of times. This chain connects TRBV11-2 to TRBJ2-7; the match to TRBD2 covers 13 bases. This CDR3 comprises 15 residues. Germline CDR1 reads SGHAT; CDR2 reads FQNNGV. V shed 1 base and J 6 bases; nucleotides not matched to a gene: 3. CDR3: CASSLGGTSGTEQYF. CDR3 bases: TGTGCCAGCAGCTTAGGAGGGACTAGCGGGACCGAGCAGTACTTC.

Concerning this clonotype itself: Given a much more abundant clone one base away, this may be a read error. The chain employs TRBV19 and TRBJ1-1, with D maybe TRBD1 (6 bases). This CDR3 region has 13 residues. Germline V lookup: CDR1 LNHDA, CDR2 SQIVND (reference sequence). V lost 1 base and J 7 bases, leaving 10 bases between the germline ends. The CDR3 DNA sequence: TGTGCCAGTAGTATAGCGCCAGGGGATGAAGCTTTCTTT. Protein sequence: CASSIAPGDEAFF.

V gene TRBV24-1 combines with J gene TRBJ2-3; D is uncertain. Germline-derived CDR1 and CDR2 are KGHDR and SFDVKD. V lost 8 bases to trimming and J lost 4 bases, with 12 bases between them. The CDR3 covers 13 residues. The CDR3 here is CATIPDQADTQYF. The CDR3 DNA follows: TGTGCCACCATCCCCGACCAGGCAGATACGCAGTATTTT.

This clonotype was counted at least ten times. This sequence joins TRBV12-3 or TRBV12-4 and TRBJ2-6; 8 positions agree with TRBD1. CDR3 length equals 15 residues. The trim removed 6 bases at V and 4 bases at J, leaving 5 bases unmatched. The DNA for the CDR3 is TGTGCCAGCAGACCCAGGGGGCACGGGGCCAACGTCCTGACTTTC. The encoded protein is CASRPRGHGANVLTF.

This clonotype was seen a few times. CDR3 bases: TGTGCCAGCAGTGCGGGCGTGACTGAAGCTTTCTTT. The encoded protein is CASSAGVTEAFF. The V call is TRBV2, the J call TRBJ1-1; no definite D call. This CDR3 spans 12 amino acids. The germline V and J ends were trimmed by 4 bases and 5 bases, with 8 bases remaining between them. The germline gives CDR1 SNHLY, CDR2 FYNNEI.

V usage is TRBV9 and J usage is TRBJ1-1; a weak D match, TRBD1 (5 bases). Germline V gives CDR1 SGDLS, CDR2 YYNGEE. V was trimmed by 7 bases and J by 1 base, leaving 26 bases between them. This CDR3 is 18 amino acids long. CDR3 region: CASAPRWGRLGRNTEAFF. CDR3 coding DNA: TGTGCCAGCGCCCCGAGATGGGGACGTTTGGGGAGGAACACTGAAGCTTTCTTT.